This T cell receptor beta chain was profiled in a study of T cell responses to AZD1222 COVID-19 vaccine. Study results and caveats: Repertoires were obtained only post-peak T cell response. Donor demographics were predominantly white British with a female majority; clonal diversity may be underestimated. The CD4 TCRs associated with vaccination extended across spike and predominated at 160-218 and 743-854. Targeting of unmutated variant regions was reportedly seen in nearly half of spike-specific TCRs.

Regarding this clone: What it binds is unknown.

Method: immunoSEQ multiplex PCR; TCRdb's copy keeps in-frame clones and lacks some. The data show 40,000 to 45,000 clones, 80% seen once. Germline-derived CDR1 and CDR2 are MNHEY and SMNVEV (reference sequence). This CDR3 contains 15 residues. V gave up 9 bases and J gave up 5 bases, with 20 bases separating them. This material consisted of peripheral blood, taken 28 days after the second dose of the MenACWY control vaccine. The TCR comes from an adult who received the MenACWY meningococcal vaccine as a control. V gene TRBV27 combines with J gene TRBJ2-1; TRBD1 or TRBD2 may be the D gene (7 bases each). As DNA, the CDR3 is TGTGCCAGTCGTGCTCAGGGGGGGTTTCACAATGAGCAGTTCTTC. Translation gives CASRAQGGFHNEQFF.